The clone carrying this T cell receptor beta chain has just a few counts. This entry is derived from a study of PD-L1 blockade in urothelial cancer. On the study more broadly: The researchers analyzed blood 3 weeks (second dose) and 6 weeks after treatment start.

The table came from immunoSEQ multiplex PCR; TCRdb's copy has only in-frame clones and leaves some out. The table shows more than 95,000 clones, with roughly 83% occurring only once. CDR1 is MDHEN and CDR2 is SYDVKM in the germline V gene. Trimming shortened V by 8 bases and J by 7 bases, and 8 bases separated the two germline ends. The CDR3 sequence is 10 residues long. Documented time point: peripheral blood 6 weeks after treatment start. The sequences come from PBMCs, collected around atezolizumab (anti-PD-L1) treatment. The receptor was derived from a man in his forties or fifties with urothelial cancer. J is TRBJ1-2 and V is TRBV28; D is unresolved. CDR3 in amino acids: CASGGSGYTF. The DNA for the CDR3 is TGTGCCAGCGGCGGGAGTGGCTACACCTTC.